This T cell receptor (beta chain) was profiled in a study of CD8+ T cells in alopecia areata. As regards this clone: Its antigen is undetermined. The same CDR3 arises from other DNA sequences in this sample as well.

The CDR3 is 13 amino acids. The V end was cut by 7 bases, the J end by 2 bases, with 12 bases between. Germline CDR1 and CDR2: SGHRS and YFSETQ. The treatment here: oral pan-JAK inhibitor, 5-10 mg twice daily. The sequencing template was cDNA reverse transcribed from extracted RNA. TCRdb's table, derived via immunoSEQ multiplex PCR, lists solely in-frame clones and lacks some. This table holds some 210,000 clones, roughly 66% found once. Study-wide results and limits: Scalp samples also contribute reads from the resident alphabeta T cells found in normal skin.

This clonotype was obtained from a human donor with alopecia areata. Source: CD4+ T cells sorted from blood, taken at approximately week 45, from a patient treated with tofacitinib. V is TRBV5-1 and J is TRBJ1-1; possible D gene TRBD1, 5 bases. CDR3 protein: CASSLGGNTEAFF. In nucleotides, the CDR3 is TGCGCCAGCTCCCTGGGGGGAAACACTGAAGCTTTCTTT.